This T cell receptor (beta chain) was profiled in a study of cytomegalovirus exposure and HLA in healthy donors. Broader study findings: Some V segments could not be told apart, so they were left out, TRBV6-2 and TRBV6-3 among them. Productive rates of about 90% or about 30% were seen for most TCR beta V segments in an earlier analysis. Across donors, most TCRs were seen rarely, yet some public ones were widespread.

In the PCR, 60 Vbeta and 13 Jbeta primers were used. The assay was immunoSEQ multiplex PCR, and TCRdb's table has in-frame clones only and misses some. This sample has about 180,000 clones; about three quarters occur once, and the top ten carry around 5.4%. For this clone: The target antigen is unknown.

Per germline, CDR1 SGHTA and CDR2 FQGNSA. With 2 bases removed from V and 2 bases from J, the gap between germline ends came to 10 bases. This CDR3 has 14 amino acids. Material for sequencing was PBMCs. This TCR derives from a man between 40 and 49 years old in good health and CMV-seronegative. The chain uses TRBV7-2 and TRBJ2-7; no clear D gene. The CDR3 protein is CASSLNQKTYEQYF. In nucleotides, the CDR3 is TGTGCCAGCAGCTTAAATCAGAAAACCTACGAGCAGTACTTC.